This is a list of T cell receptor beta chains from one sample in a study of T cell repertoires in cytomegalovirus infection. These receptors have no known antigen. TCRdb called the reads again in MiXCR, with one record for every CDR3 protein. The table includes 200,000 to 250,000 distinct CDR3 sequences, 35% to 40% detected once. Sequencing was performed on CD8+ T cells from cultured PBMCs, taken from culture after CMV antigen stimulation. The origin of the receptors is a human donor in good health (CMV status not recorded). Some clones in this sample may be carry-over from other donors' samples. CDR3s include the opening cysteine and the closing phenylalanine or tryptophan. The D gene is left open where the match is weak. Some rows have no size entry. The others give once, few or many, or a class for an expanded clone.

few	TRBJ2-1	13	TRBV5-1	TRBD1	CASSITGGYEQFF	TGCGCCAGCAGCATTACAGGGGGCTATGAGCAGTTCTTC
NA	TRBJ2-5	14	TRBV7-8	TRBD2	CARSLEAGGETQYF	TGTGCCAGAAGCTTAGAAGCGGGAGGCGAGACCCAGTACTTC
NA	TRBJ1-1	14	TRBV27	NA	CASSHRTVNTEAFF	TGTGCCAGCAGTCACCGGACAGTGAACACTGAAGCTTTCTTT
NA	TRBJ2-3	13	TRBV20-1	TRBD2	CSASGRGTDTQYF	TGCAGTGCTAGCGGGAGGGGGACAGATACGCAGTATTTT
few	TRBJ2-6	18	TRBV7-9	NA	CASSSYRALGSGANVLTF	TGTGCCAGCAGCTCTTACAGGGCGCTAGGCTCTGGGGCCAACGTCCTGACTTTC
few	TRBJ2-2	16	TRBV28	TRBD2	CASRYRGRENTGELFF	TGTGCCAGCAGGTACCGGGGGAGGGAAAACACCGGGGAGCTGTTTTTT
NA	TRBJ2-5	15	TRBV7-6	TRBD1	CASSSAGQGRETQYF	TGTGCCAGCAGCTCCGCGGGACAGGGACGAGAGACCCAGTACTTC
NA	TRBJ2-7	15	TRBV7-9	TRBD1	CASGQKGQGNYEQYF	TGTGCCAGCGGCCAAAAGGGACAGGGGAACTACGAGCAGTACTTC
NA	TRBJ1-1	15	TRBV7-6	NA	CASSRSGDLNTEAFF	TGTGCCAGCAGCCGAAGCGGGGATTTGAACACTGAAGCTTTCTTT
NA	TRBJ1-3	15	TRBV4-1	NA	CASSQAGVSGNTIYF	TGCGCCAGCAGCCAGGCGGGGGTCAGCGGAAACACCATATATTTT
many	TRBJ1-3	18	TRBV28	NA	CASSRLGTTFFSGNTIYF	TGTGCCAGCAGCCGACTCGGGACTACCTTCTTCTCTGGAAACACCATATATTTT
few	TRBJ2-7	13	TRBV19	TRBD1	CASSRQGVYEQYF	TGTGCCAGTAGTCGACAGGGGGTCTACGAGCAGTACTTC
few	TRBJ2-7	13	TRBV6-1	NA	CASSEGPSGEQYF	TGTGCCAGCAGTGAAGGGCCGTCTGGCGAGCAGTACTTC
once	TRBJ2-1	13	TRBV30	TRBD2	CAWTSGRAEEQFF	TGTGCCTGGACTAGCGGGAGGGCAGAGGAGCAGTTCTTC
few	TRBJ1-2	15	TRBV6-5	NA	CASSPRTELGAGYTF	TGTGCCAGCAGTCCCCGAACGGAATTGGGGGCAGGCTACACCTTC
few	TRBJ2-1	14	TRBV12-3/TRBV12-4	TRBD2	CASSLPSGKGEQFF	TGTGCCAGCAGTTTACCTAGCGGGAAGGGTGAGCAGTTCTTC
few	TRBJ2-3	17	TRBV27	TRBD2	CASSGLASGSDTDTQYF	TGTGCCAGCAGTGGATTAGCTAGCGGGAGCGACACAGATACGCAGTATTTT
once	TRBJ1-6	15	TRBV4-2	NA	CASSQVAGVDSPLHF	TGTGCCAGCAGCCAAGTTGCAGGGGTAGATTCACCCCTCCACTTT
NA	TRBJ1-2	15	TRBV7-8	TRBD1	CASSLALQGEDGYTF	TGTGCCAGCAGCTTAGCCCTACAGGGGGAAGACGGCTACACCTTC
few	TRBJ1-1	16	TRBV7-2	NA	CASSPRVRYMNTEAFF	TGTGCCAGCAGCCCACGCGTGAGATACATGAACACTGAAGCTTTCTTT
many	TRBJ2-1	18	TRBV7-9	NA	CASSHRGSLRLIYNEQFF	TGTGCCAGCAGCCACCGTGGCTCACTCCGACTAATTTACAATGAGCAGTTCTTC
once	TRBJ2-3	13	TRBV27	TRBD2	CASSLERGDTQYF	TGTGCCAGCAGTTTGGAGCGGGGGGATACGCAGTATTTT
NA	TRBJ2-7	12	TRBV2	TRBD2	CASIAGGYEQYF	TGTGCCAGCATAGCGGGAGGCTACGAGCAGTACTTC
few	TRBJ2-3	19	TRBV5-5	TRBD2	CASSLRPLSGGGNTDTQYF	TGTGCCAGCAGCTTGCGACCCCTCAGCGGGGGGGGGAACACAGATACGCAGTATTTT
NA	TRBJ1-5	14	TRBV19	TRBD1	CASSGQGGYQPQHF	TGTGCCAGTAGTGGACAGGGGGGCTATCAGCCCCAGCATTTT
few	TRBJ2-2	13	TRBV28	NA	CASSLWGTGELFF	TGTGCCAGCAGTTTATGGGGGACCGGGGAGCTGTTTTTT
once	TRBJ2-3	14	TRBV10-3	NA	CAISEGASTDTQYF	TGTGCCATCAGTGAAGGGGCAAGCACAGATACGCAGTATTTT
few	TRBJ2-5	15	TRBV7-6	TRBD1	CASSPRGLVKETQYF	TGTGCCAGCAGCCCTAGGGGGCTCGTCAAGGAGACCCAGTACTTC
few	TRBJ1-1	15	TRBV19	NA	CASSRDGGRATEAFF	TGTGCCAGTAGTAGAGACGGCGGGAGGGCCACTGAAGCTTTCTTT
once	TRBJ2-3	13	TRBV28	NA	CASRPTVQATQYF	TGTGCCAGCAGACCTACAGTGCAAGCTACGCAGTATTTT
few	TRBJ1-5	14	TRBV7-9	NA	CASARGAGNQPQHF	TGTGCCAGCGCTCGGGGTGCTGGAAATCAGCCCCAGCATTTT
NA	TRBJ2-2	15	TRBV7-6	NA	CASSLGRSGAGELFF	TGTGCCAGCAGCTTAGGGCGATCGGGCGCCGGGGAGCTGTTTTTT
few	TRBJ2-7	13	TRBV29-1	NA	CSVEKGSPYEQYF	TGCAGCGTTGAAAAGGGATCTCCCTACGAGCAGTACTTC
few	TRBJ2-1	15	TRBV20-1	TRBD2	CSARVAGGIYGEQFF	TGCAGTGCTAGGGTAGCGGGAGGTATTTATGGTGAGCAGTTCTTC
NA	TRBJ1-3	15	TRBV20-1	NA	CSARDTKISGNTIYF	TGCAGTGCTAGAGATACGAAAATCTCTGGAAACACCATATATTTT
few	TRBJ2-2	14	TRBV10-3	NA	CATEGRWNTGELFF	TGTGCCACAGAGGGACGGTGGAACACCGGGGAGCTGTTTTTT
few	TRBJ2-5	16	TRBV25-1	NA	CASSESVVIRGETQYF	TGTGCCAGCAGTGAATCCGTTGTGATTAGGGGAGAGACCCAGTACTTC
NA	TRBJ2-1	18	TRBV10-3	TRBD2	CAISEGGSGGSPHNEQFF	TGTGCCATCAGTGAGGGGGGTAGCGGGGGCTCGCCCCACAATGAGCAGTTCTTC
NA	TRBJ2-3	14	TRBV7-9	NA	CASTWTVSTDTQYF	TGTGCCAGCACTTGGACAGTGAGCACAGATACGCAGTATTTT
once	TRBJ2-1	16	TRBV5-6	TRBD2	CASSLGLAGVYNEQFF	TGTGCCAGCAGCTTAGGCCTAGCGGGGGTCTACAATGAGCAGTTCTTC
once	TRBJ2-1	17	TRBV11-3	TRBD2	CASSLVGGLAGDNEQFF	TGTGCCAGCAGCTTAGTAGGGGGACTAGCGGGAGATAATGAGCAGTTCTTC
few	TRBJ1-3	18	TRBV7-2	TRBD1	CASSTIYRDRDPGNTIYF	TGTGCCAGCAGTACAATTTACCGGGACAGGGATCCTGGAAACACCATATATTTT